What follows are 23 T cell receptor beta chains derived from one specimen sequenced in a study of blood T cell repertoires in COVID-19. Clones were read by immunoSEQ multiplex PCR, and TCRdb kept only the in-frame ones, dropping some. The sample shows 200,000 to 250,000 clones, around four fifths of them seen only once. Sequenced material: peripheral blood. All receptors come from a woman aged 55-75 years with active or convalescent COVID-19.

In this sample, this clone turned up once. The chain links TRBV2 to TRBJ1-1, with 9 bases identical to TRBD1. V shed 7 bases and J 0 bases; nucleotides not matched to a gene: 9. The CDR3 has 16 residues. CDR1 and CDR2 (germline): SNHLY, FYNNEI. CDR3 DNA: TGTGCCAGCAAAGCTGGGACAGGGAGAATGAACACTGAAGCTTTCTTT. Translation gives CASKAGTGRMNTEAFF.

This chain connects TRBV5-1 to TRBJ1-3; 8 positions agree with TRBD1. V was clipped by 2 bases and J by 1 base; unmatched bases: 2. This CDR3 has 15 residues. Germline V CDR1 and CDR2: SGHRS, YFSETQ. The CDR3 loop reads CASSFRGRSGNTIYF. The CDR3 bases are TGCGCCAGCAGCTTCAGGGGGCGGTCTGGAAACACCATATATTTT.

The chain recombines TRBV7-9 with TRBJ1-6; D ambiguous. The germline gives CDR1 SEHNR, CDR2 FQNEAQ (reference sequence). CDR3 size: 16 residues. Trimming cost V 2 bases and J 1 base, with 9 bases left between them. The CDR3 reads CASSLIVGSYNSPLHF. The CDR3 DNA reads TGTGCCAGCAGCTTAATCGTCGGTTCCTATAATTCACCCCTCCACTTT.

The CDR3 protein is CASSFSDRNTEAFF. CDR3 DNA: TGTGCCAGCAGTTTTTCAGACAGGAACACTGAAGCTTTCTTT. The chain combines TRBV27 with TRBJ1-1, with a weak D call TRBD1 (5 bases). V was trimmed by 3 bases and J by 1 base, leaving 9 bases between them. Germline V CDR1 and CDR2: MNHEY, SMNVEV (reference sequence). The CDR3 length is 14 residues.

The chain links TRBV5-1 to TRBJ2-2, with unresolved D. V dropped 0 bases and J dropped 5 bases, with 14 bases sitting between them. This CDR3 contains 16 residues. Germline CDR1 reads SGHRS; CDR2 reads YFSETQ. As DNA, the CDR3 is TGCGCCAGCAGCTTGGACAACCGCAGAGGTACCGGGGAGCTGTTTTTT. This encodes CASSLDNRRGTGELFF.

The chain combines TRBV6-5 with TRBJ1-3; perhaps TRBD1 as D (5 bases). Trimming shortened V by 4 bases and J by 2 bases, and 15 bases separated the two germline ends. Germline CDR1 and CDR2: MNHEY and SVGAGI. The CDR3 runs to 16 residues. The CDR3 reads CASSSPYRGAGNTIYF. The DNA for the CDR3 is TGTGCCAGCAGTTCTCCGTATCGGGGGGCTGGAAACACCATATATTTT.

The gene calls are TRBV5-1 and TRBJ2-5, with 10 nucleotides matching TRBD1. CDR1 is SGHRS, CDR2 YFSETQ, per germline. Unmatched junction bases numbered 8, after V lost 4 bases and J lost 2 bases. This CDR3 is 16 amino acids long. For the CDR3, the DNA is TGCGCCAGCAGCAAGGACAGGGGGTCCTTTCAAGAGACCCAGTACTTC. Protein: CASSKDRGSFQETQYF.

This clone has a handful of counts. The gene calls are TRBV19 and TRBJ1-1; maybe TRBD1 (6 bases). Germline V gives CDR1 LNHDA, CDR2 SQIVND (reference sequence). V was cut by 4 bases and J by 4 bases, with 16 bases left in between. CDR3 length: 15 residues. This chain's CDR3 is CASSTRPQGTTEAFF. DNA of the CDR3: TGTGCCAGTAGTACCCGCCCTCAGGGGACCACTGAAGCTTTCTTT.

The chain combines TRBV19 with TRBJ2-1, with 10 bases identical to TRBD1. Losses at the gene ends were 3 bases for V and 1 base for J; bases not matched to a gene: 6. Germline V lookup: CDR1 LNHDA, CDR2 SQIVND (reference sequence). The CDR3 sequence is 17 residues long. CDR3 nucleotides: TGTGCCAGTAGTATTACCAGGGACAGGGGTTCCTACAATGAGCAGTTCTTC. Encoded protein: CASSITRDRGSYNEQFF.

This clone has only one observation. The rearrangement joins TRBV11-2 to TRBJ2-2; 9 bases are a match to TRBD2. The CDR3 runs 17 residues. The trim removed 3 bases at V and 8 bases at J, leaving 13 bases unmatched. Germline loops: CDR1 SGHAT, CDR2 FQNNGV. The CDR3 sequence is CASSFRPQREDSGELFF. DNA for the CDR3: TGTGCCAGCAGCTTTAGGCCTCAGCGGGAGGATTCTGGGGAGCTGTTTTTT.

This clone was detected once. The gene calls are TRBV30 and TRBJ2-7; TRBD1 might be the D (5 bases). Trimming shortened V by 3 bases and J by 5 bases, and 20 bases separated the two germline ends. This CDR3 has 15 residues. The germline CDR1 and CDR2 sequences are GTSNPN and SVGIG (reference sequence). CDR3 loop: CAWRGPVREEDEQYV. The CDR3 nucleotides are TGTGCCTGGAGGGGGCCGGTAAGGGAAGAGGACGAGCAGTACGTC.

The J gene is TRBJ1-2, the V gene TRBV29-1, with 9 bases matching TRBD1. Germline V lookup: CDR1 SQVTM, CDR2 ANQGSEA. The junction had 17 bases not matched to a gene; V was cut back by 7 bases and J by 8 bases. This CDR3 has 15 residues. In DNA form, the CDR3 reads TGCAGCGCACAGCGGCAACAGGGACAGGGAGGGGGCTACACCTTC. It yields the protein CSAQRQQGQGGGYTF.

This chain connects TRBV2 to TRBJ2-7, with TRBD2 as a possible D gene (6 bases). Germline V gene sequence: CDR1 SNHLY, CDR2 FYNNEI. This CDR3 has 11 amino acids. V lost 10 bases to trimming and J lost 4 bases, with 11 bases between them. The CDR3 DNA sequence: TGTGCCACATCGGAGGGGTACGAGCAGTACGTC. Protein product: CATSEGYEQYV.

This sequence joins TRBV2 and TRBJ1-6, with TRBD1 matching 7 bases. CDR1 and CDR2 from the germline V gene are SNHLY and FYNNEI. V lost 2 bases to trimming and J lost 7 bases; unmatched junction nucleotides: 5. The CDR3 extends over 15 amino acids. As DNA, the CDR3 is TGTGCCAGCAGTGAACGGACAGGAGAAAATTCACCCCTCCACTTT. It specifies CASSERTGENSPLHF. The full variable domain, rest sourced from reference TRBV2 and TRBJ1-6, is EPEVTQTPSHQVTQMGQEVILRCVPISNHLYFYWYRQILGQKVEFLVSFYNNEISEKSEIFDDQFSVERPDGSNFTLKIRSTKLEDSAMYFCASSERTGENSPLHFGNGTRLTVT.

This clone was observed many times. The J gene is TRBJ2-1, the V gene TRBV11-2; maybe TRBD2 (6 bases). Trimming removed 3 bases at V and 4 bases at J, with 13 bases between. This CDR3 comprises 15 residues. The germline V gene encodes CDR1 SGHAT and CDR2 FQNNGV. DNA for the CDR3: TGTGCCAGCAGCTTCCGCGGACTACTGTACAATGAGCAGTTCTTC. This gives the protein CASSFRGLLYNEQFF.

The chain recombines TRBV30 with TRBJ2-5; TRBD2 aligns across 10 bases. The CDR3 extends over 15 amino acids. Germline CDR1 GTSNPN, CDR2 SVGIG (reference sequence). V was clipped by 0 bases and J by 2 bases; unmatched bases: 3. The CDR3 DNA sequence: TGTGCCTGGAGTGTTACTAGCGGGGAACAAGAGACCCAGTACTTC. It codes for CAWSVTSGEQETQYF.

The gene calls are TRBV6-4 and TRBJ1-2, with D unresolved. The CDR3 extends over 15 amino acids. Trimming stripped 4 bases from V and 1 base from J, with 13 bases between. Germline V CDR1 and CDR2: MRHNA, SNTAGT. CDR3 nucleotide sequence: TGTGCCAGCAGTGCTTCGGGAGGACTTAACTATGGCTACACCTTC. This sequence encodes CASSASGGLNYGYTF.

CDR3 bases: TGTGCCAGCAGCTTAGCGGGACAGGGGAGTGAAAAACTGTTTTTT. Translation gives CASSLAGQGSEKLFF. V gene TRBV7-9 combines with J gene TRBJ1-4; 10 nucleotides align to TRBD1. In germline, CDR1 is SEHNR, CDR2 FQNEAQ (reference sequence). There are 15 residues in the CDR3. V was clipped by 0 bases and J by 7 bases; unmatched bases: 2.

The V and J genes are TRBV19 and TRBJ1-1, with TRBD1 matching over 7 bases. This CDR3 has 14 amino acids. Germline-derived CDR1 and CDR2 are LNHDA and SQIVND (reference sequence). With V trimmed by 5 bases and J by 1 base, 4 bases remained unmatched. The chain's CDR3 is CASSPWTGNTEAFF. The CDR3 DNA reads TGTGCCAGTAGTCCCTGGACAGGGAACACTGAAGCTTTCTTT.

This clone is a singleton in its sample. V usage is TRBV30 and J usage is TRBJ1-5; D is uncertain. V was shortened by 0 bases and J by 0 bases, with 15 bases between the two germline ends. The germline V gene encodes CDR1 GTSNPN and CDR2 SVGIG (reference sequence). The CDR3 runs to 17 residues. This chain's CDR3 is CAWSVEQSPHSNQPQHF. The DNA of the CDR3 is TGTGCCTGGAGTGTGGAACAGTCACCTCATAGCAATCAGCCCCAGCATTTT. Supplemented by reference TRBV30 and TRBJ1-5, the full variable domain reads SQTIHQWPATLVQPVGSPLSLECTVEGTSNPNLYWYRQAAGRGLQLLFYSVGIGQISSEVPQNLSASRPQDRQFILSSKKLLLSDSGFYLCAWSVEQSPHSNQPQHFGDGTRLSIL.

The CDR3 DNA reads as TGTGCCAGCAGTGACAGGGAGTATCAGCCCCAGCATTTT. Amino acids: CASSDREYQPQHF. V and J are TRBV6-6 and TRBJ1-5; 7 nucleotides match TRBD1. CDR3 length: 13 residues. With V trimmed by 5 bases and J by 5 bases, 3 bases remained unmatched. The germline V gene has CDR1 MNHNY and CDR2 SVGAGI (reference sequence).

The chain has TRBV7-2 and TRBJ2-3, with TRBD2 matching 7 bases. Trimming removed 6 bases from V and 4 bases from J; junction bases left unmatched: 7. The V gene's germline CDR1 is SGHTA and CDR2 FQGNSA. This CDR3 is 14 amino acids long. The CDR3, as DNA: TGTGCCAGCAGATACAGACTAGCAGCAGATACGCAGTATTTT. This translates into CASRYRLAADTQYF.

CDR3 bases: TGTGCCAGCAGTTCCCGGGCGTGGGCGGGCACTGAAGCTTTCTTT. Its protein product is CASSSRAWAGTEAFF. The rearrangement joins TRBV28 to TRBJ1-1; D is unresolved. Germline CDR1 reads MDHEN; CDR2 reads SYDVKM. V was cut by 4 bases and J by 4 bases, with 16 bases left in between. The CDR3 is made up of 15 amino acids. Combining the CDR3 with reference TRBV28 and TRBJ1-1 gives the whole variable domain DVKVTQSSRYLVKRTGEKVFLECVQDMDHENMFWYRQDPGLGLRLIYFSYDVKMKEKGDIPEGYSVSREKKERFSLILESASTNQTSMYLCASSSRAWAGTEAFFGQGTRLTVV.